The 29 T cell receptor beta chains below all came from one sample that was sequenced in a study of cytomegalovirus exposure and HLA in healthy donors. Vbeta (60) and Jbeta (13) primers were used in the PCR. Data came from immunoSEQ multiplex PCR; TCRdb stores just in-frame clones and leaves some out. This table holds approximately 110,000 clones, over 60% found once. The sample taken for sequencing was PBMCs. The origin of the receptors is a man aged 40-49 years in good health and CMV-seropositive.

The chain has TRBV9 and TRBJ2-2, with 11 positions matching TRBD2. In germline, CDR1 is SGDLS, CDR2 YYNGEE. The CDR3 is made up of 20 amino acids. With V trimmed by 0 bases and J by 1 base, 11 bases remained unmatched. CDR3 sequence reads: CASSVGERRLAGLNTGELFF. The CDR3 DNA follows: TGTGCCAGCAGCGTAGGAGAGAGGAGACTAGCGGGGCTGAACACCGGGGAGCTGTTTTTT.

Many counts were recorded for this clone. The same CDR3 is also encoded by other DNA sequences in this sample. J is TRBJ1-2 and V is TRBV5-4; 7 bases are a match to TRBD1. Germline-derived CDR1 and CDR2 are SGHNT and YYREEE (reference sequence). J was trimmed by 3 bases and V by 4 bases; bases with no gene match: 3. CDR3 length: 13 residues. This CDR3 reads CASSPDRDYGYTF. Written as DNA, the CDR3 is TGTGCCAGCAGCCCCGACAGGGACTATGGCTACACCTTC.

J is TRBJ2-3 and V is TRBV11-2, with TRBD2 matching 7 bases. CDR1 SGHAT and CDR2 FQNNGV come from the germline V gene. V dropped 5 bases and J dropped 3; count of bases not matched to a gene: 11. The CDR3 extends over 16 amino acids. The CDR3 region is CASSTRGDMRTDTQYF. CDR3 DNA sequence: TGTGCCAGCAGCACCCGGGGGGATATGAGGACAGATACGCAGTATTTT.

This clone was observed a few times. V usage is TRBV27 and J usage is TRBJ2-1; 7 nucleotides agree with TRBD2. Trimming removed 6 bases from V and 0 bases from J; junction bases left unmatched: 8. There are 16 residues in the CDR3. The germline gives CDR1 MNHEY, CDR2 SMNVEV (reference sequence). CDR3 sequence (DNA): TGTGCCAGCAGCCGGGAGGCAGCGAGCTCCTACAATGAGCAGTTCTTC. Its protein is CASSREAASSYNEQFF.

V usage is TRBV18 and J usage is TRBJ2-2; 8 bases fit TRBD2. Germline assignment: CDR1 KGHSH and CDR2 LQKENI. The CDR3 covers 16 residues. Unmatched junction bases numbered 5, after V lost 1 base and J lost 4 bases. The chain's CDR3 is CASSPRGLEGTGELFF. The CDR3 DNA reads TGTGCCAGCTCACCACGGGGACTAGAGGGCACCGGGGAGCTGTTTTTT. The variable domain in full, with the rest retrieved from reference TRBV18 and TRBJ2-2, is NAGVMQNPRHLVRRRGQEARLRCSPMKGHSHVYWYRQLPEEGLKFMVYLQKENIIDESGMPKERFSAEFPKEGPSILRIQQVVRGDSAAYFCASSPRGLEGTGELFFGEGSRLTVL.

In this sample, this clone turned up once. The genes are TRBV6-1 and TRBJ2-1; possible D gene TRBD1, 6 bases. This CDR3 has 14 amino acids. The V gene's germline CDR1 is MNHNS and CDR2 SASEGT. V dropped 2 bases and J dropped 5 bases, with 10 bases sitting between them. This chain's CDR3 is CASSERGTDNEQFF. The CDR3 DNA reads as TGTGCCAGCAGTGAAAGGGGGACCGACAATGAGCAGTTCTTC.

This rearrangement joins TRBV28 to TRBJ2-3; weak D call: TRBD1 (6 bases). From germline, CDR1 is MDHEN and CDR2 SYDVKM. The length of the CDR3 is 16 residues. V lost 5 bases and J lost 2, with 17 bases in between. Here the CDR3 DNA reads TGTGCCAGCAGTACCTTGGACAGAGGCTTCACAGATACGCAGTATTTT. Amino acid sequence: CASSTLDRGFTDTQYF.

This chain links TRBV5-4 with TRBJ1-5; no clear D. Trimming took off 4 bases at V and 5 bases at J, with 13 bases between the two ends. CDR3 size: 14 residues. From germline, CDR1 is SGHNT and CDR2 YYREEE (reference sequence). In DNA form, the CDR3 reads TGTGCCAGCAGCCGCGGCGGGGATGATCAGCCCCAGCATTTT. Protein product: CASSRGGDDQPQHF.

The rearrangement uses TRBV7-9 and TRBJ1-4; the match to TRBD1 covers 9 bases. Germline trimming cut 3 bases from V and 5 bases from J; bases unmatched to any gene: 10. Per the germline V gene, CDR1 is SEHNR and CDR2 is FQNEAQ (reference sequence). The CDR3 loop spans 17 amino acids. This CDR3 reads CASSFPRGQGSNEKLFF. Written as DNA, the CDR3 is TGTGCCAGCAGCTTTCCGAGGGGACAGGGTTCCAATGAAAAACTGTTTTTT.

The chain links TRBV19 to TRBJ1-6; D is uncertain. V was pared by 5 bases and J by 0 bases, with 11 bases between. CDR1 and CDR2 (germline): LNHDA, SQIVND (reference sequence). The CDR3 totals 16 residues. The CDR3 protein is CASSQAYSSYNSPLHF. The CDR3 coding sequence is TGTGCCAGTAGTCAAGCCTACAGCTCCTATAATTCACCCCTCCACTTT.

On this clone itself: An end of the junction does not agree with germline; a read error may underlie this. This chain connects TRBV27 to TRBJ2-4; D is perhaps TRBD2 (5 bases). This CDR3 is 14 amino acids long. From germline, CDR1 is MNHEY and CDR2 SMNVEV (reference sequence). For the CDR3, the DNA is TGTGCCAGCACCACGGCGGGTACCCCGAACAGTCAGTACTTC. Translating it yields CASTTAGTPNSQYF.

This clone was picked up a small number of times. The genes are TRBV27 and TRBJ2-1; 10 bases align to TRBD2. Germline CDR1 reads MNHEY; CDR2 reads SMNVEV (reference sequence). With V trimmed by 6 bases and J by 6 bases, 11 bases remained unmatched. The CDR3 spans 16 residues. The CDR3 protein is CASRKEAGGRFNEQFF. In nucleotides, the CDR3 is TGTGCCAGCAGGAAAGAAGCGGGAGGGAGATTCAATGAGCAGTTCTTC.

This chain joins TRBV5-1 and TRBJ2-2; D is unclear. V lost 0 bases, J lost 8 bases, and 14 bases lay in between. Germline loops: CDR1 SGHRS, CDR2 YFSETQ. There are 15 residues in the CDR3. CDR3 sequence reads: CASSLEGPRSGELFF. For the CDR3, the DNA is TGCGCCAGCAGCTTGGAAGGCCCTAGGTCGGGGGAGCTGTTTTTT.

This clone is a singleton in its sample. The chain joins TRBV10-1 to TRBJ2-7, with a possible D match to TRBD1 (6 bases). V lost 9 bases and J 7 bases, leaving 13 bases between the germline ends. Germline CDR1 reads WNHNN; CDR2 reads SYGVQD (reference sequence). The CDR3 consists of 11 residues. Here the CDR3 reads CARGYREEQYF. Written as DNA, the CDR3 is TGCGCCAGGGGATACAGGGAAGAGCAGTACTTC.

The chain joins TRBV9 to TRBJ2-5; possibly TRBD2 for D (6 bases). The ends were cut back, 0 bases at V and 4 bases at J, with 13 bases in the middle. Per germline, CDR1 SGDLS and CDR2 YYNGEE. CDR3 length equals 15 residues. CDR3 DNA: TGTGCCAGCAGCGTAGGTTCAGGGAGGTTAGAGACCCAGTACTTC. Its protein product is CASSVGSGRLETQYF.

The rearrangement uses TRBV30 and TRBJ1-2, with 9 nucleotides matching TRBD1. Germline CDR1 reads GTSNPN; CDR2 reads SVGIG (reference sequence). The CDR3 runs to 16 residues. The trim removed 3 bases at V and 0 bases at J, leaving 8 bases unmatched. The CDR3 nucleotides are TGTGCCTGGAGGCGGGACAGGGCGAGAGCTAACTATGGCTACACCTTC. Its translation is CAWRRDRARANYGYTF.

The chain is built from TRBV29-1 and TRBJ1-1; a possible D gene is TRBD1 (6 bases). V was shortened by 3 bases and J by 7 bases, with 12 bases between the two germline ends. The length of the CDR3 is 12 residues. CDR1 is SQVTM, CDR2 ANQGSEA, per germline. The DNA of the CDR3 is TGCAGCGTTGATACGGACAGCCATGAAGCTTTCTTT. It specifies CSVDTDSHEAFF.

This clone was seen more than once but under ten times. The CDR3 is CASSQDPGDRGSGYTF. CDR3 DNA sequence: TGCGCCAGCAGCCAAGATCCCGGGGACAGGGGTAGTGGCTACACCTTC. This chain joins TRBV4-1 and TRBJ1-2; TRBD1 agrees at 10 bases. The V gene's germline CDR1 is MGHRA and CDR2 YSYEKL. The J segment lost 7 bases and the V segment lost 0 bases, leaving 8 bases of the junction unmatched. This CDR3 is 16 amino acids long.

This clone was recorded a few times. The chain couples TRBV5-4 to TRBJ2-2, with a tentative D call TRBD2 (5 bases). Germline assignment: CDR1 SGHNT and CDR2 YYREEE (reference sequence). The CDR3 has 14 amino acids. The V end was cut by 2 bases, the J end by 8 bases, with 13 bases between. The CDR3 loop reads CASSLDGPGGELFF. DNA of the CDR3: TGTGCCAGCAGCTTAGATGGCCCGGGGGGGGAGCTGTTTTTT.

Here the CDR3 DNA reads TGTGCCAGCAGTCGCGGGACAGAGTACGAGCAGTACTTC. Amino acids: CASSRGTEYEQYF. The chain has TRBV27 and TRBJ2-7, with a tentative D call TRBD1 (7 bases). This CDR3 spans 13 amino acids. V lost 5 bases and J 4 bases, leaving 12 bases between the germline ends. The V gene's germline CDR1 is MNHEY and CDR2 SMNVEV (reference sequence).

The V gene is TRBV7-2, the J gene TRBJ1-2; 8 bases map to TRBD1. The junction had 3 bases not matched to a gene; V was cut back by 2 bases and J by 7 bases. CDR3 length: 13 amino acids. Germline lookup yields CDR1 SGHTA and CDR2 FQGNSA. This CDR3 is CASSLQGASGYTF. The DNA of the CDR3 is TGTGCCAGCAGCTTACAGGGGGCGAGTGGCTACACCTTC.

This clone showed up just a few times. The rearrangement uses TRBV7-8 and TRBJ2-1; TRBD2 aligns across 8 bases. CDR3 length equals 16 residues. V shed 6 bases, J shed 5 bases, and the junction held 12 bases outside the gene matches. Germline V gene lookup returns CDR1 SGHVS and CDR2 FQNEAQ. The CDR3 region has the DNA TGTGCCAGCAGGAGGGGTCGGGGGGGCAAGGACAATGAGCAGTTCTTC. Residues: CASRRGRGGKDNEQFF. Full variable domain (rest looked up from reference TRBV7-8 and TRBJ2-1): GAGVSQSPRYKVAKRGQDVALRCDPISGHVSLFWYQQALGQGPEFLTYFQNEAQLDKSGLPSDRFFAERPEGSVSTLKIQRTQQEDSAVYLCASRRGRGGKDNEQFFGPGTRLTVL.

This rearrangement joins TRBV27 to TRBJ1-2, with 7 bases that match TRBD1. Unmatched junction bases numbered 9, after V lost 5 bases and J lost 3 bases. CDR3 length: 15 residues. CDR1 is MNHEY and CDR2 is SMNVEV in the germline V gene (reference sequence). The CDR3 region has the DNA TGTGCCAGCAGTCCCACGACAGGGAGTGACTATGGCTACACCTTC. It specifies CASSPTTGSDYGYTF.

This chain links TRBV29-1 with TRBJ2-1; 7 bases are shared with TRBD2. The V segment lost 5 bases and the J segment 4 bases; nucleotides outside the gene matches: 11. Germline V gives CDR1 SQVTM, CDR2 ANQGSEA. This CDR3 has 15 residues. The CDR3 DNA reads as TGCAGCGTTTTATCCTCACAGCGGGGATACAATGAGCAGTTCTTC. This gives the protein CSVLSSQRGYNEQFF.

The rearrangement uses TRBV10-3 and TRBJ1-4; D gene ambiguous. This CDR3 contains 13 residues. CDR1 ENHRY and CDR2 SYGVKD come from the germline V gene. V was shortened by 4 bases and J by 3 bases, with 6 bases between the two germline ends. The CDR3 sequence is CAISGKPNEKLFF. The CDR3 bases are TGTGCCATCAGTGGAAAGCCTAATGAAAAACTGTTTTTT.

Of note for this clone: A read error may produce the germline difference seen at one junction end. The chain is built from TRBV7-8 and TRBJ2-6, with TRBD2 matching over 10 bases. The CDR3 has 19 residues. Germline assignment: CDR1 SGHVS and CDR2 FQNEAQ. CDR3 sequence (DNA): TGTGCCAGCAGCTTAGCGAGCGGGGGGGCCCATCTCGGGGCCAACGGCCTGACTTTC. This codes for CASSLASGGAHLGANGLTF.

This clone has a single count. Its ends do not fully match the called genes, so a read error is possible. The chain couples TRBV7-7 to TRBJ2-7, with D possibly TRBD2 on 6 matching bases. The germline CDR1 and CDR2 sequences are SSHAT and FNYEAQ (reference sequence). The CDR3 is 14 residues long. The CDR3 nucleotides are TGTGCTAGCAGTCCGGGACTCTACTCCTACGAGCAGTACTTC. Translation: CASSPGLYSYEQYF.

V usage is TRBV11-2 and J usage is TRBJ1-4; D perhaps matches TRBD1 (5 bases). The CDR3 runs to 16 residues. V was trimmed by 0 bases and J by 3 bases, leaving 11 bases between them. Per the germline V gene, CDR1 is SGHAT and CDR2 is FQNNGV. The CDR3 loop is CASSLDLGGANEKLFF. In DNA, the CDR3 is TGTGCCAGCAGCTTAGATCTCGGGGGAGCTAATGAAAAACTGTTTTTT.

This sequence joins TRBV7-3 and TRBJ2-1; TRBD2 matches at 11 bases. This CDR3 is 17 amino acids long. Per the germline V gene, CDR1 is SGHTA and CDR2 is FQGTGA. Trimming at V came to 0 bases and at J to 8 bases, leaving 9 bases not matched to a gene. In DNA, the CDR3 is TGTGCCAGCAGCTTAACACCAGGGACTAGCGGTAGGCATGAGCAGTTCTTC. It encodes CASSLTPGTSGRHEQFF.